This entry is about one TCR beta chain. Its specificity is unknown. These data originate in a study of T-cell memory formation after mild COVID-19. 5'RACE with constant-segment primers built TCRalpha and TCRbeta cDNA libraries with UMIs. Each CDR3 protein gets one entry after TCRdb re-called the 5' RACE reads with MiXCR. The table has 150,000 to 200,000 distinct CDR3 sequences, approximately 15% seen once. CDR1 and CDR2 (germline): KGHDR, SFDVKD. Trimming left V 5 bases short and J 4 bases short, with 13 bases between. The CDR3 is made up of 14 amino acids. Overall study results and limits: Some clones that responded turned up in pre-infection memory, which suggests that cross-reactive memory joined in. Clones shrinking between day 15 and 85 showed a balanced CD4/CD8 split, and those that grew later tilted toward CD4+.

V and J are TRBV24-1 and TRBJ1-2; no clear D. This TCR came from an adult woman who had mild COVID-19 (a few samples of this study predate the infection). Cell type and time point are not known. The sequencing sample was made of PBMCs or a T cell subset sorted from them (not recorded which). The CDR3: CATSGPGISYGYTF. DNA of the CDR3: TGTGCCACCAGTGGGCCGGGGATAAGCTATGGCTACACCTTC.